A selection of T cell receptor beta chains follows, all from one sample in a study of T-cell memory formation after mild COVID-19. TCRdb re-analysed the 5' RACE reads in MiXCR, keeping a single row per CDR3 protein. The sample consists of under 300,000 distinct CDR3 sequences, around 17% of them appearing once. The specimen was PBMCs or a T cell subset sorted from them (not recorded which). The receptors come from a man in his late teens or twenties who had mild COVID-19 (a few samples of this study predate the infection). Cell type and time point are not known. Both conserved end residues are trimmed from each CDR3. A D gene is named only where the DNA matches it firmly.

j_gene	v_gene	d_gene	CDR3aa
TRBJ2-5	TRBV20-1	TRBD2	SAPPVRGSFQETQY
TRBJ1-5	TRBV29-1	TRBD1	SVRTTGDQPQH
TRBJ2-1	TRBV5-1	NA	ASSPSTVAYNEQF
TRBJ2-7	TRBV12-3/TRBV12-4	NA	ASSLEVGHGHFEQY
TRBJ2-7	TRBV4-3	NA	ASSQETGAAQGYEQY
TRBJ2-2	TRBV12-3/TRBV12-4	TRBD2	ASSPGTSGAGELF
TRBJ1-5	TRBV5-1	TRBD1	ASSATGGNQPQH
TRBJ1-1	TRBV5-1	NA	ASSLEEGGTEAF
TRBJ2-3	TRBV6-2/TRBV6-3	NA	ASSYSTPGRVTQY
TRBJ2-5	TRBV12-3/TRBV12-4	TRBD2	ASSLGTGGLKTQY
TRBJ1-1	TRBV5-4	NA	ASSLPPGRGPTNTEAF
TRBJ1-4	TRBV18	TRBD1	ASSPTGGWEKLF
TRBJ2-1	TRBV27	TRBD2	ASLRSGTSYNEQF
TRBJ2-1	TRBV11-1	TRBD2	ASSPGTSGYNEQF
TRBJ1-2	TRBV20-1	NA	SASGRVRVYGYT
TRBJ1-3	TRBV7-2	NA	ASSLDTGAGNTIY
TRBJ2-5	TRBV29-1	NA	SVEDPEGSETQY
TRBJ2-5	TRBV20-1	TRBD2	SAVRTSLETQY
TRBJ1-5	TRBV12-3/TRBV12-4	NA	ASSLAPGQNQPQH
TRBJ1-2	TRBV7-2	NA	ASSPRAGSDYGYT
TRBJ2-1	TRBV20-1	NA	SARGAEQF
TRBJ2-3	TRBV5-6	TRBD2	ASSLADDTQY
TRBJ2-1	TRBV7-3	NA	ASSSQGDNEQF
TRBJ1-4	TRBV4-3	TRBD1	ASSQERQGAYEKLF
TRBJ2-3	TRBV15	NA	ATSKEWTANSDTQY
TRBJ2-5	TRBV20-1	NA	SAPLRRLAGVAETQY
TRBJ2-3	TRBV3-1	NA	ASSPSSTGTQY
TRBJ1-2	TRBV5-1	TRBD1	ASSQTGEFYGYT
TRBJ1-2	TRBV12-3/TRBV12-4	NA	ASSLGVGYT
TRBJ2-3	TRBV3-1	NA	ASSQVLDTQY
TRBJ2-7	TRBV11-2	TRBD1	ATGTGGSVPYEQY
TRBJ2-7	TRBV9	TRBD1	ASSHARTGAFEQY
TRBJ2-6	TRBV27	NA	ASSWSFGANVLT
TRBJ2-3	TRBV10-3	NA	AISEQKTDTQY
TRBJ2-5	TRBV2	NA	ASSVLEGSQETQY
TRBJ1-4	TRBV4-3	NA	ASSQEAAPWVGLEKLF
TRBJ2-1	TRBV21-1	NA	ASSIRRDSSYNEQF
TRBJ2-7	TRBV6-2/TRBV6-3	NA	ASTKSGVPTYEQY
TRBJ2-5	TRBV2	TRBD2	ASSESPSGVQETQY
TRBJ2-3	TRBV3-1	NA	ASSRRDDTDTQY
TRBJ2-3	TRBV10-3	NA	AISLSTDTQY
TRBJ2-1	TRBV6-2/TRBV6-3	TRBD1	ASSRRTASGGNEQF
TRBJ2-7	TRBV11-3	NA	ASSKAVQREQY
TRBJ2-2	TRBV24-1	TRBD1	ATSGTGGTGELF
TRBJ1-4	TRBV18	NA	ASSPGSSSNEKLF